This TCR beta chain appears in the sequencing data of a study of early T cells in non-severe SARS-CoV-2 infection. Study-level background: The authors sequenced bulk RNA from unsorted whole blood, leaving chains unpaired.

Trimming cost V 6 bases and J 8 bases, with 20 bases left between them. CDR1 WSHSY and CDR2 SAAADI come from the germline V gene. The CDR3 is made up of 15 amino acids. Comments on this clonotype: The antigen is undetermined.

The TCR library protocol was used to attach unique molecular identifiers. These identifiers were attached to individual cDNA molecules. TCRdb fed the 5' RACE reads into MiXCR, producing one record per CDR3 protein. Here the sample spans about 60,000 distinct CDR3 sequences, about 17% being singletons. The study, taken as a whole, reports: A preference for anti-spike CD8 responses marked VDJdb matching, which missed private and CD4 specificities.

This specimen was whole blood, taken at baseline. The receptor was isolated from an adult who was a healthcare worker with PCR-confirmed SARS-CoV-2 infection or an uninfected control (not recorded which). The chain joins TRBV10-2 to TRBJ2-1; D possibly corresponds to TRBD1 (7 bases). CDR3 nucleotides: TGCGCCAGCAGGGAGGGCACAGGGGACACTGATGAGCAGTTCTTC. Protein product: CASREGTGDTDEQFF.